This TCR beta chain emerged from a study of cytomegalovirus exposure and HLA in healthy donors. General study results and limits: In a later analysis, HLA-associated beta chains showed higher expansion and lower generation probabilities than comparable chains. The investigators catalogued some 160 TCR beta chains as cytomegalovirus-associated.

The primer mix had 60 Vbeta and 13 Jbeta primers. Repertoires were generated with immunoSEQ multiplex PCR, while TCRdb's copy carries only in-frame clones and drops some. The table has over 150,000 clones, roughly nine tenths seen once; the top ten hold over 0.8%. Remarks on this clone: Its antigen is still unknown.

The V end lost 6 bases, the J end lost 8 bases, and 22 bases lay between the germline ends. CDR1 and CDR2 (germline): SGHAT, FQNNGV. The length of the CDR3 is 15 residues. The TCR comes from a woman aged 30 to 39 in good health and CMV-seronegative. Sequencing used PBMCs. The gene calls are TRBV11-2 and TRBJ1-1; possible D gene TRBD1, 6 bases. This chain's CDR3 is CASSPTLGQQREAFF. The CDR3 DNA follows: TGTGCCAGCAGTCCTACCCTGGGACAACAAAGGGAAGCTTTCTTT.